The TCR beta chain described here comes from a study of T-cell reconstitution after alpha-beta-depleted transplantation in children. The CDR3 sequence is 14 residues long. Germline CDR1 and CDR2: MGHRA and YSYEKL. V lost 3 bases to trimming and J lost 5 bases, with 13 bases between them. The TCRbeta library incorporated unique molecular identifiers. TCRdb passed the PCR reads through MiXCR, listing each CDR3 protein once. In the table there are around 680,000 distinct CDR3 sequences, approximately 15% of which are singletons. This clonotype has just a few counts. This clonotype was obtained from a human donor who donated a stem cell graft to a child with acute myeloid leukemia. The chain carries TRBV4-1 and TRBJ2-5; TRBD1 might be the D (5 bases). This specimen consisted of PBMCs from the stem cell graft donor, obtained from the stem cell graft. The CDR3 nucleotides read TGCGCCAGCAGCCAGACAGTCCCCTTTGAGACCCAGTACTTC. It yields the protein CASSQTVPFETQYF.